What follows describes a single T cell receptor (beta chain). V lost 2 bases, J lost 0 bases, and 6 bases stayed unmatched. The CDR3 runs 17 residues. Germline lookup yields CDR1 MNHEY and CDR2 SMNVEV (reference sequence). Documented treatment: oral pan-JAK inhibitor, 5-10 mg twice daily. The sequencing template was cDNA reverse transcribed from extracted RNA. Sequencing was performed with immunoSEQ multiplex PCR; in TCRdb, only in-frame clones are kept and a portion is missing. The table lists 95,000 to 120,000 clones, around 54% of them singletons. This record belongs to a study of CD8+ T cells in alopecia areata.

The rearrangement links TRBV27 to TRBJ2-3, with 9 nucleotides matching TRBD2. This TCR was recovered from a human donor with alopecia areata. The specimen was CD4+ T cells sorted from blood, collected at week 24, from a patient treated with tofacitinib. CDR3 sequence: CASSLMAGLASTDTQYF. In nucleotides, the CDR3 is TGTGCCAGCAGTTTAATGGCGGGACTAGCCAGCACAGATACGCAGTATTTT.